One sample yielded the 17 T cell receptor beta chains listed below, sequenced in a study of T-cell memory formation after mild COVID-19. A single record per CDR3 protein comes from TCRdb applying MiXCR to the 5' RACE reads. The data contain almost 550,000 distinct CDR3 sequences, roughly 20% of them singletons. Sequencing was performed on PBMCs or a T cell subset sorted from them (not recorded which). These receptors all stem from an adult woman who had mild COVID-19 (a few samples of this study predate the infection). Cell type and time point are not known.

This clonotype showed up just a few times. The chain employs TRBV18 and TRBJ2-5; D remains ambiguous. V shed 4 bases and J shed 4 bases, with 13 bases lying between them. Germline CDR1 is KGHSH and CDR2 is LQKENI. This CDR3 is 14 amino acids long. CDR3 sequence: CASSLQGGGETQYF. The CDR3 DNA sequence: TGTGCCAGCTCACTGCAAGGTGGCGGAGAGACCCAGTACTTC.

This clonotype was observed a handful of times. This chain links TRBV5-1 with TRBJ2-1; 9 bases match TRBD1. This CDR3 contains 13 residues. J gave up 12 bases and V 4 bases, and 8 bases lay outside the gene matches. Germline V gene data show CDR1 as SGHRS and CDR2 as YFSETQ. The CDR3: CASSPGQGYGQFF. CDR3 sequence (DNA): TGCGCCAGCAGCCCGGGACAGGGATATGGGCAGTTCTTC.

This clonotype was counted between two and nine times. The chain joins TRBV6-5 to TRBJ2-3; 8 positions match TRBD1. This CDR3 region has 15 residues. With V trimmed by 5 bases and J by 3 bases, 7 bases remained unmatched. Germline values: CDR1 MNHEY, CDR2 SVGAGI. For the CDR3, the DNA is TGTGCCAGCAGTAGGACAGGGAGTTGGACAGATACGCAGTATTTT. Its protein is CASSRTGSWTDTQYF.

The chain links TRBV6-5 to TRBJ2-1, with TRBD1 as a possible D gene (6 bases). Trimming shortened V by 5 bases and J by 4 bases, and 18 bases separated the two germline ends. CDR3 length: 16 residues. From germline, CDR1 is MNHEY and CDR2 SVGAGI. The CDR3 here is CASSPWTVGDYNEQFF. CDR3 DNA sequence: TGTGCCAGCAGTCCCTGGACAGTTGGAGATTACAATGAGCAGTTCTTC.

This clonotype has more than one count but fewer than ten. The rearrangement uses TRBV12-3 or TRBV12-4 and TRBJ2-1; 14 bases map to TRBD2. This CDR3 is built from 18 residues. After removal of 5 bases from V and 6 bases from J, the junction contained 12 bases not matched to a gene. The CDR3: CASSPGQGLAGVGNEQFF. In DNA, the CDR3 is TGTGCCAGCAGTCCGGGACAGGGACTAGCGGGAGTAGGCAATGAGCAGTTCTTC.

This chain joins TRBV24-1 and TRBJ2-4; 8 bases are shared with TRBD2. Germline trimming cut 2 bases from V and 0 bases from J; bases unmatched to any gene: 8. The germline V gene has CDR1 KGHDR and CDR2 SFDVKD. The CDR3 extends over 18 amino acids. The CDR3 DNA reads as TGTGCCACCAGTGATTCCTCTCTAGCGGGCCTAGCCAAAAACATTCAGTACTTC. As protein: CATSDSSLAGLAKNIQYF.

The gene calls are TRBV19 and TRBJ2-3, with TRBD1 matching over 11 bases. This CDR3 has 15 residues. With 5 bases clipped from V and 5 bases from J, the junction kept 6 bases outside the gene matches. Germline V gene lookup returns CDR1 LNHDA and CDR2 SQIVND (reference sequence). The CDR3 spells CASSAPGQGVDTQYF. The DNA of the CDR3 is TGTGCCAGTAGTGCCCCGGGACAGGGGGTAGATACGCAGTATTTT. Full variable domain (missing parts from reference TRBV19 and TRBJ2-3): DGGITQSPKYLFRKEGQNVTLSCEQNLNHDAMYWYRQDPGQGLRLIYYSQIVNDFQKGDIAEGYSVSREKKESFPLTVTSAQKNPTAFYLCASSAPGQGVDTQYFGPGTRLTVL.

This chain joins TRBV5-1 and TRBJ2-1; maybe TRBD2 (5 bases). The germline V gene has CDR1 SGHRS and CDR2 YFSETQ. There are 15 residues in the CDR3. V lost 0 bases and J lost 4, with 11 bases in between. The CDR3 nucleotides are TGCGCCAGCAGCTTGGGCGGACTCGGGTACAATGAGCAGTTCTTC. The encoded protein is CASSLGGLGYNEQFF.

This clonotype was counted only a few times. The gene calls are TRBV6-1 and TRBJ1-1; D remains unclear. Deletions cut 6 bases from V and 4 bases from J, with 9 bases between. The CDR3 length is 12 residues. CDR1 is MNHNS and CDR2 is SASEGT in the germline V gene. This CDR3 reads CASRLPPTEAFF. The CDR3 DNA follows: TGTGCCAGCAGACTTCCCCCCACTGAAGCTTTCTTT.

This clonotype was observed a few times. The chain joins TRBV5-4 to TRBJ2-2; D gene ambiguous. The CDR3 loop spans 14 amino acids. V lost 0 bases, J lost 4 bases, and 7 bases lay in between. CDR1 SGHNT and CDR2 YYREEE come from the germline V gene (reference sequence). CDR3 in amino acids: CASSLAYGTGELFF. CDR3 DNA: TGTGCCAGCAGCTTGGCGTACGGCACCGGGGAGCTGTTTTTT. The full variable domain, its missing parts supplied by reference TRBV5-4 and TRBJ2-2, is ETGVTQSPTHLIKTRGQQVTLRCSSQSGHNTVSWYQQALGQGPQFIFQYYREEENGRGNFPPRFSGLQFPNYSSELNVNALELDDSALYLCASSLAYGTGELFFGEGSRLTVL.

This clonotype has only a few counts. The chain links TRBV5-1 to TRBJ2-7, with 9 bases lining up with TRBD2. In germline, CDR1 is SGHRS, CDR2 YFSETQ. The V gene end was trimmed by 1 base and the J gene end by 3 bases; junction bases not matched to a gene: 5. This CDR3 has 15 amino acids. The CDR3 reads CASSLSSGGGYEQYF. The CDR3 DNA is TGCGCCAGCAGCTTGAGTAGCGGGGGAGGCTACGAGCAGTACTTC.

This chain connects TRBV18 to TRBJ2-2; maybe TRBD2 (6 bases). Germline lookup yields CDR1 KGHSH and CDR2 LQKENI. The V end lost 2 bases, the J end lost 4 bases, and 17 bases lay between the germline ends. The CDR3 has 17 residues. CDR3 protein: CASSPAGTTRRTGELFF. In DNA form, the CDR3 reads TGTGCCAGCTCACCAGCGGGAACAACACGGCGCACCGGGGAGCTGTTTTTT.

The V and J genes are TRBV20-1 and TRBJ2-3; D is uncertain. V lost 3 bases to trimming and J lost 2 bases, with 9 bases between them. Germline V CDR1 and CDR2: DFQATT, SNEGSKA (reference sequence). The CDR3 spans 13 residues. Here the CDR3 reads CSARDPSTDTQYF. CDR3 bases: TGCAGTGCTAGGGACCCCTCCACAGATACGCAGTATTTT.

The genes are TRBV5-1 and TRBJ1-2; no reliable D call. Germline assignment: CDR1 SGHRS and CDR2 YFSETQ. The V end was cut by 0 bases, the J end by 5 bases, with 14 bases between. CDR3 size: 15 residues. In nucleotides, the CDR3 is TGCGCCAGCAGCTTGGTGCCGGACCTACTGTATGGCTACACCTTC. It codes for CASSLVPDLLYGYTF.

The table lists this clonotype with a few counts. This chain connects TRBV7-9 to TRBJ1-5; no definite D call. The CDR3 has 14 amino acids. Trimming removed 2 bases from V and 1 base from J, with 6 bases in between. The germline V gene has CDR1 SEHNR and CDR2 FQNEAQ (reference sequence). Here the CDR3 reads CASSLSSSNQPQHF. The CDR3 region has the DNA TGTGCCAGCAGCTTATCCAGCAGCAATCAGCCCCAGCATTTT.

This clonotype has just a few counts. The genes are TRBV7-8 and TRBJ2-5; no reliable D call. Germline-derived CDR1 and CDR2 are SGHVS and FQNEAQ. Trimming took off 5 bases at V and 4 bases at J, with 14 bases between the two ends. This CDR3 spans 14 amino acids. CDR3 bases: TGTGCCAGCAGCGCATCCCACAGACGAGAGACCCAGTACTTC. Translation gives CASSASHRRETQYF.

This clonotype has just a few counts. The chain recombines TRBV7-6 with TRBJ1-6, with 11 positions matching TRBD1. This CDR3 contains 15 residues. Trimming cost V 5 bases and J 6 bases; bases outside gene matches: 3. Per germline, CDR1 SGHVS and CDR2 FNYEAQ. CDR3 protein: CASSAGQGANSPLHF. CDR3 bases: TGTGCCAGCAGCGCAGGACAGGGGGCTAATTCACCCCTCCACTTT.